Presented here are 24 T cell receptor beta chains from one specimen sequenced in a study of T cells in Graves' hyperthyroidism and ophthalmopathy. Researchers amplified the TCR beta CDR3 regions from RNA transcripts. RT-PCR in the first round (using the HTBI primer set) targeted the TCR CDR3. TCRdb passed the multiplex PCR reads through MiXCR, listing each CDR3 protein once. Of hundreds of thousands of distinct CDR3 sequences detected, about 13% appear once; the ten largest clones hold 9% to 9.5%. Sequencing input: blood. The receptor set was obtained from a woman aged 18 to 35 with Graves' hyperthyroidism.

In its sample, this clonotype was seen many times. This chain connects TRBV20-1 to TRBJ2-1; perhaps TRBD2 as D (7 bases). The CDR3 has 13 residues. V lost 4 bases and J 4 bases, leaving 11 bases between the germline ends. Germline V gene data show CDR1 as DFQATT and CDR2 as SNEGSKA (reference sequence). Here the CDR3 reads CSANAGAYNEQFF. DNA of the CDR3: TGCAGTGCTAATGCGGGGGCTTACAATGAGCAGTTCTTC.

This clonotype occurred a few times. CDR3 amino acids: CASSSHLAMNTGELFF. DNA of the CDR3: TGTGCCAGCAGCTCCCATCTAGCGATGAACACCGGGGAGCTGTTTTTT. The chain has TRBV9 and TRBJ2-2; D is possibly TRBD2 (6 bases). The V end lost 4 bases, the J end lost 1 base, and 14 bases lay between the germline ends. Germline V lookup: CDR1 SGDLS, CDR2 YYNGEE. The CDR3 runs 16 residues.

This clonotype was detected a few times. The chain uses TRBV9 and TRBJ1-2, with 7 bases identical to TRBD1. This CDR3 comprises 17 residues. Germline lookup yields CDR1 SGDLS and CDR2 YYNGEE. The V and J ends lost 0 bases and 3 bases, in that order; junction bases with no gene match: 11. The DNA of the CDR3 is TGTGCCAGCAGCGTAGCTCACCCGACAGGGAGGGACTATGGCTACACCTTC. This gives the protein CASSVAHPTGRDYGYTF.

This clonotype was recorded many times. The chain employs TRBV10-3 and TRBJ2-7; weak D call: TRBD1 (5 bases). CDR1 and CDR2 from the germline V gene are ENHRY and SYGVKD. V lost 3 bases and J 1 base, leaving 7 bases between the germline ends. The CDR3 has 13 residues. The CDR3 is CAISDDSSYEQYF. CDR3 DNA sequence: TGTGCCATCAGTGATGACAGTTCCTACGAGCAGTACTTC.

This clonotype was seen ten or more times. The chain is built from TRBV12-3 or TRBV12-4 and TRBJ1-6; the D is unclear. This CDR3 region has 15 residues. V lost 4 bases and J lost 11, with 18 bases in between. The CDR3 sequence is CASSSSRSFGPPLHF. The CDR3 DNA sequence: TGTGCCAGCAGTTCATCCCGGTCGTTCGGACCACCCCTCCACTTT.

The sample holds many counts of this clonotype. The chain uses TRBV27 and TRBJ2-3, with D perhaps matching TRBD1 (6 bases). Between the trimmed V and J ends, which lost 4 bases and 5 bases, there was a span of 22 bases. CDR1 and CDR2 from the germline V gene are MNHEY and SMNVEV (reference sequence). CDR3 length: 17 residues. The CDR3 DNA reads as TGTGCCAGCAGTTCTCCCCTCAGGGGACCTTCCGGAGATACGCAGTATTTT. It encodes CASSSPLRGPSGDTQYF.

This clonotype came up many times. The gene calls are TRBV10-3 and TRBJ2-5; D gene unclear. Per the germline V gene, CDR1 is ENHRY and CDR2 is SYGVKD. The CDR3 has 13 residues. Between the trimmed V and J ends, which lost 4 bases and 3 bases, there was a span of 9 bases. The CDR3 protein is CAISAGREETQYF. In DNA form, the CDR3 reads TGTGCCATCAGTGCTGGCAGAGAAGAGACCCAGTACTTC.

This clonotype was recorded at least ten times. This chain links TRBV7-6 with TRBJ2-3, with D possibly being TRBD1 or TRBD2 (5 bases each). Looked up from germline, CDR1 is SGHVS and CDR2 is FNYEAQ. This CDR3 contains 14 residues. Trimming shortened V by 4 bases and J by 3 bases, and 11 bases separated the two germline ends. As DNA, the CDR3 is TGTGCCAGCAGCTCGAGGGACGAAACAGATACGCAGTATTTT. This encodes CASSSRDETDTQYF.

This clonotype has ten or more counts. V and J are TRBV11-2 and TRBJ2-3; 8 bases align to TRBD2. The germline CDR1 and CDR2 sequences are SGHAT and FQNNGV. With V trimmed by 3 bases and J by 4 bases, 6 bases remained unmatched. This CDR3 is built from 15 residues. In DNA form, the CDR3 reads TGTGCCAGCAGCTTTAGCGGACTAGCTGCAGATACGCAGTATTTT. Amino acids: CASSFSGLAADTQYF.

This clonotype was detected ten times or more. The rearrangement uses TRBV2 and TRBJ1-5; D gene unclear. V lost 1 base, J lost 7 bases, and 8 bases lay in between. Per the germline V gene, CDR1 is SNHLY and CDR2 is FYNNEI. The CDR3 spans 13 residues. CDR3 sequence (DNA): TGTGCCAGCAGTGAAGGGGAATCCCAGCCCCAGCATTTT. Translating gives CASSEGESQPQHF.

The CDR3 region is CASSLGGHGNTIYF. DNA for the CDR3: TGTGCCAGCAGCTTGGGGGGGCACGGAAACACCATATATTTT. The gene calls are TRBV7-9 and TRBJ1-3; tentatively, D is TRBD1 (6 bases). Per the germline V gene, CDR1 is SEHNR and CDR2 is FQNEAQ (reference sequence). V lost 3 bases and J lost 4, with 10 bases in between. The CDR3 is 14 amino acids.

There are a few counts of this clonotype. The chain couples TRBV4-1 to TRBJ2-7, with 10 bases matching TRBD1. Trimming removed 9 bases from V and 2 bases from J; junction bases left unmatched: 7. The CDR3 runs to 14 residues. CDR1 MGHRA and CDR2 YSYEKL come from the germline V gene. The CDR3 region is CASQFGTGAYEQYF. CDR3 in DNA: TGCGCCAGTCAATTCGGGACAGGGGCCTACGAGCAGTACTTC.

There are many counts of this clonotype. The gene calls are TRBV12-3 or TRBV12-4 and TRBJ1-2, with 7 bases aligning to TRBD1. CDR3 length equals 13 residues. Unmatched junction bases numbered 6, after V lost 2 bases and J lost 9 bases. The CDR3 DNA is TGTGCCAGCAGTTTAAGACAGGGAAGGCGCTACACCTTC. Amino acid sequence: CASSLRQGRRYTF.

This clonotype was picked up a small number of times. The chain recombines TRBV20-1 with TRBJ1-1; weak D call: TRBD1 (5 bases). V was cut by 1 base and J by 4 bases, with 13 bases left in between. Germline V lookup: CDR1 DFQATT, CDR2 SNEGSKA (reference sequence). The CDR3 is 14 residues long. The CDR3 spells CSARVVVGATEAFF. The CDR3 bases are TGCAGTGCTAGAGTCGTGGTTGGGGCCACTGAAGCTTTCTTT.

This clonotype was counted at least ten times. The chain recombines TRBV20-1 with TRBJ1-1; D gene uncertain. The CDR3 sequence is 14 residues long. Per germline, CDR1 DFQATT and CDR2 SNEGSKA (reference sequence). V was clipped by 5 bases and J by 1 base, with 14 bases between them. The CDR3 spells CSAGRIGENTEAFF. The CDR3 region has the DNA TGCAGTGCTGGGCGGATCGGGGAGAACACTGAAGCTTTCTTT.

This clonotype was seen repeatedly, ten times or more. The chain has TRBV28 and TRBJ1-2, with D tentatively TRBD1 (5 bases). V dropped 4 bases and J dropped 3 bases, with 12 bases sitting between them. The CDR3 contains 14 residues. In germline, CDR1 is MDHEN, CDR2 SYDVKM. The CDR3 nucleotides are TGTGCCAGCAGTTCGACCGGGGGATACTATGGCTACACCTTC. It is translated as CASSSTGGYYGYTF.

This clonotype came up many times. The V gene is TRBV4-3, the J gene TRBJ1-1, with TRBD1 as a possible D gene (6 bases). Germline CDR1 is LGHNA and CDR2 is YSLEER. The CDR3 extends over 18 amino acids. V lost 0 bases and J lost 0, with 17 bases in between. The CDR3 coding sequence is TGCGCCAGCAGCCAAGATCGGATAGGGGGGGTTATGAACACTGAAGCTTTCTTT. This encodes CASSQDRIGGVMNTEAFF.

This clonotype came up many times. The chain uses TRBV12-3 or TRBV12-4 and TRBJ2-5; the D gene is possibly TRBD2 (5 bases). The ends were cut back, 0 bases at V and 2 bases at J, with 16 bases in the middle. The CDR3 runs 17 residues. CDR3: CASSLAYQRSPQETQYF. In DNA, the CDR3 is TGTGCCAGCAGTTTAGCTTACCAGCGGAGCCCTCAAGAGACCCAGTACTTC.

There are many counts of this clonotype. The chain joins TRBV20-1 to TRBJ2-7; D perhaps matches TRBD2 (5 bases). The CDR3 length is 15 residues. Trimming left V 6 bases short and J 0 bases short, with 18 bases between. Looked up from germline, CDR1 is DFQATT and CDR2 is SNEGSKA (reference sequence). This CDR3 is CSAIGGMGSSYEQYF. The CDR3 DNA sequence: TGCAGTGCCATCGGCGGTATGGGGAGCTCCTACGAGCAGTACTTC.

This clonotype was recorded at least ten times. The V and J genes are TRBV4-3 and TRBJ2-3; 8 nucleotides match TRBD2. The CDR3 covers 16 residues. Germline CDR1 is LGHNA and CDR2 is YSLEER. The V gene end was trimmed by 0 bases and the J gene end by 4 bases; junction bases not matched to a gene: 6. The CDR3 bases are TGCGCCAGCAGCCAAGATCGGGAGGGAAGTGCAGATACGCAGTATTTT. Protein product: CASSQDREGSADTQYF.

This clonotype was counted ten times or more. The chain uses TRBV10-3 and TRBJ2-5; 9 nucleotides align to TRBD2. The V segment lost 10 bases and the J segment 5 bases; nucleotides outside the gene matches: 5. Germline-derived CDR1 and CDR2 are ENHRY and SYGVKD. The CDR3 consists of 12 residues. The CDR3 region has the DNA TGTGCCACAGGGACTAGCCGGGAGACCCAGTACTTC. It is translated as CATGTSRETQYF.

The J gene is TRBJ2-1, the V gene TRBV4-3; TRBD2 is a possible D gene (5 bases). The CDR3 runs 15 residues. Looked up from germline, CDR1 is LGHNA and CDR2 is YSLEER. Trimming took 1 base from V and 4 from J, leaving 11 bases between them. CDR3 region: CASSQALTTYNEQFF. The CDR3 DNA is TGCGCCAGCAGCCAAGCCCTGACTACTTACAATGAGCAGTTCTTC.

The chain is built from TRBV19 and TRBJ1-1; maybe TRBD1 (6 bases). Germline V CDR1 and CDR2: LNHDA, SQIVND (reference sequence). This CDR3 spans 14 amino acids. The V and J ends lost 3 bases and 2 bases respectively, with 10 bases between them. CDR3 loop: CASSITGLNTEAFF. As DNA, the CDR3 is TGTGCCAGTAGTATCACAGGGTTAAACACTGAAGCTTTCTTT.

The sample holds many counts of this clonotype. V usage is TRBV3-1 and J usage is TRBJ2-5; 8 bases map to TRBD1. V lost 2 bases and J lost 3; bases outside the gene matches: 8. Looked up from germline, CDR1 is LGHDT and CDR2 is YNNKEL (reference sequence). The CDR3 extends over 16 amino acids. Written as DNA, the CDR3 is TGTGCCAGCAGCCAAAACCCGGGACAGGCAAAAGAGACCCAGTACTTC. Translation gives CASSQNPGQAKETQYF.